This TCR beta chain is drawn from a study of T-cell reconstitution after alpha-beta-depleted transplantation in children. Overall study findings and caveats: Reported findings indicate that, about two months after transplant, alpha-beta T cells came from several hundred expanded clones, which were derived from non-depleted graft cells.

Germline values: CDR1 ENHRY, CDR2 SYGVKD. The germline V and J ends were trimmed by 6 bases and 6 bases, with 15 bases remaining between them. The CDR3 spans 13 residues. This clonotype was recorded many times. Its matching antigen is unknown. Preparation of the TCRbeta library was carried out with unique molecular identifiers. MiXCR, run by TCRdb on the PCR reads, gives a single entry per CDR3 protein. Among tens of thousands of distinct CDR3 sequences listed, 14% were seen once. The sequence derives from a male patient between 2 and 10 years old who had a stem cell transplant for acute lymphoblastic leukemia, so the T cells may come from the graft donor. This specimen consisted of PBMCs, mostly from graft donor cells, obtained 180 days after TCRalphabeta/CD19-depleted stem cell transplant. The chain carries TRBV10-3 and TRBJ2-7, with D possibly TRBD2 on 6 matching bases. DNA of the CDR3: TGTGCCATCAGGGTCATCACGGGAGCCGAGCAGTACTTC. Amino acid sequence: CAIRVITGAEQYF.